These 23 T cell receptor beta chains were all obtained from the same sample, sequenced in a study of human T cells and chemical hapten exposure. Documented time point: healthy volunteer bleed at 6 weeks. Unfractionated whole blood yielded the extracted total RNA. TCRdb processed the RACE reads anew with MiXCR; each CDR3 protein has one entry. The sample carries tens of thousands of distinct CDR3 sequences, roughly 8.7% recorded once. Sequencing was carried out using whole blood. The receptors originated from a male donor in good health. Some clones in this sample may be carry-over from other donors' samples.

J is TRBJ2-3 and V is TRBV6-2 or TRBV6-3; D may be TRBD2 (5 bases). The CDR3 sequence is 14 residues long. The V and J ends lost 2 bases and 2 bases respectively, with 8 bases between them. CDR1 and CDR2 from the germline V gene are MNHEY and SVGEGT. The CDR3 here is CASSYGGFTDTQYF. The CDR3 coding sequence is TGTGCCAGCAGTTACGGCGGGTTCACAGATACGCAGTATTTT.

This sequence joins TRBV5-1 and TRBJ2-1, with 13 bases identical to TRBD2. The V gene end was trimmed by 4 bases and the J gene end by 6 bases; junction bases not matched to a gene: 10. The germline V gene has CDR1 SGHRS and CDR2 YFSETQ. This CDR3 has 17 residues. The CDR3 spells CASSPGLAGAQGNEQFF. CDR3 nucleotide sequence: TGCGCCAGCAGCCCCGGACTAGCGGGAGCACAGGGCAATGAGCAGTTCTTC. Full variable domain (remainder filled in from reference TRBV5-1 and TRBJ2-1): KAGVTQTPRYLIKTRGQQVTLSCSPISGHRSVSWYQQTPGQGLQFLFEYFSETQRNKGNFPGRFSGRQFSNSRSEMNVSTLELGDSALYLCASSPGLAGAQGNEQFFGPGTRLTVL.

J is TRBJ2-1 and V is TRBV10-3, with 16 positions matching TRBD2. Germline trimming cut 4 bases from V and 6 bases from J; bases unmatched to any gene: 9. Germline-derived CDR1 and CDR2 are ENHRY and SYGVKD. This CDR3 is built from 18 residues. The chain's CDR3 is CAISGGLAGGISLNEQFF. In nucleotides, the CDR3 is TGTGCCATCAGTGGGGGACTAGCGGGAGGGATCTCTCTCAATGAGCAGTTCTTC.

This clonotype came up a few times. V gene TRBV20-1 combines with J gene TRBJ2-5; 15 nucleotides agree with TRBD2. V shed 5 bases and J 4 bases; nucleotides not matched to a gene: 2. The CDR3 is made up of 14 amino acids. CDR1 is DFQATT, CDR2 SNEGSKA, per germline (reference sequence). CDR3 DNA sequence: TGCAGTGCTGGACTAGCGGGAGGGCGAGAGACCCAGTACTTC. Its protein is CSAGLAGGRETQYF.

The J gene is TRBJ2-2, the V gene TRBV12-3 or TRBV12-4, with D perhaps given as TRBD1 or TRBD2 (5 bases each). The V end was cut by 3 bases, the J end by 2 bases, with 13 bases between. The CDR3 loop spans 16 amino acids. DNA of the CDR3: TGTGCCAGCAGTTTGGGGGAACAGTTCAACACCGGGGAGCTGTTTTTT. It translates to CASSLGEQFNTGELFF.

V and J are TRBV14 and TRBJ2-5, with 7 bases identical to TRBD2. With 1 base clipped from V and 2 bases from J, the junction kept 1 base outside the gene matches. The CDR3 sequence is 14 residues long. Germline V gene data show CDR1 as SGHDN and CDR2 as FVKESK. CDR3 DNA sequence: TGTGCCAGCAGCCAAGCGGGGGGACAAGAGACCCAGTACTTC. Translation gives CASSQAGGQETQYF.

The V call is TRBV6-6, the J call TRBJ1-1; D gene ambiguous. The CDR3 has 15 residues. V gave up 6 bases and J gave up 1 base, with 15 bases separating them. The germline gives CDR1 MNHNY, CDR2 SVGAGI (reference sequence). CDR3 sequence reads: CASSPLEVGNTEAFF. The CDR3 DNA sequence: TGTGCCAGCAGCCCCTTAGAGGTCGGGAACACTGAAGCTTTCTTT.

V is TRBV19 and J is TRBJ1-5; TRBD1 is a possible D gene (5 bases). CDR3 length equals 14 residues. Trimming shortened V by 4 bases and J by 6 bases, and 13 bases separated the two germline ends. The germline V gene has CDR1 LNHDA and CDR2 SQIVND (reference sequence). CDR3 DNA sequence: TGTGCCAGTAGTAAAGGGGCCACGGTTCAGCCCCAGCATTTT. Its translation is CASSKGATVQPQHF.

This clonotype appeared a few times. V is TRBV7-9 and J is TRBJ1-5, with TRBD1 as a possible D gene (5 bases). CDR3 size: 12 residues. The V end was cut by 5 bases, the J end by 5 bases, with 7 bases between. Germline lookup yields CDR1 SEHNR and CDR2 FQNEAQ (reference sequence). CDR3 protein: CASSARDQPQHF. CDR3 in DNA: TGTGCCAGCAGCGCCAGGGATCAGCCCCAGCATTTT. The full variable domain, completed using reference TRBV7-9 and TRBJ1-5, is DTGVSQNPRHKITKRGQNVTFRCDPISEHNRLYWYRQTLGQGPEFLTYFQNEAQLEKSRLLSDRFSAERPKGSFSTLEIQRTEQGDSAMYLCASSARDQPQHFGDGTRLSIL.

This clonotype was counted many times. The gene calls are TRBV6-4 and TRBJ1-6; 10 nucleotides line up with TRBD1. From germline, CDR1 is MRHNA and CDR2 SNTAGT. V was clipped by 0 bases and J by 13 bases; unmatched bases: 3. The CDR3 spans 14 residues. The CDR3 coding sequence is TGTGCCAGCAGTGACTCATTGGACAGGGGGCCCCTCCACTTT. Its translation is CASSDSLDRGPLHF.

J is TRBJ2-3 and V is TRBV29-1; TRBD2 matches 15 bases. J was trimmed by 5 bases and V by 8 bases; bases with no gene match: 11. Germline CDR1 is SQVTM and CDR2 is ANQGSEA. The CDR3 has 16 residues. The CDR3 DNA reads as TGCAGCTCGTACCCCGGACTAGCGGGAGGGCGAGATACGCAGTATTTT. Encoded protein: CSSYPGLAGGRDTQYF.

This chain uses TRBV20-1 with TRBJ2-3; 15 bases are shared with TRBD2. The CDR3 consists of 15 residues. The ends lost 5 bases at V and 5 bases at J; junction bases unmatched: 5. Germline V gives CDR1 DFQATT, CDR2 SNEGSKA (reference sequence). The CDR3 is CSAGGLAGGLDTQYF. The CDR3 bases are TGCAGTGCTGGGGGACTAGCGGGGGGCCTAGATACGCAGTATTTT.

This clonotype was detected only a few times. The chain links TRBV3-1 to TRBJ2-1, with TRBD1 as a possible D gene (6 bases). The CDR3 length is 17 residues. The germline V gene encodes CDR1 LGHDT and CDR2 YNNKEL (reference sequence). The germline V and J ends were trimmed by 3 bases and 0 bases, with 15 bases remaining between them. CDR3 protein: CASSHGGQSTSYNEQFF. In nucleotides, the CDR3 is TGTGCCAGCAGCCATGGGGGCCAGTCTACCTCCTACAATGAGCAGTTCTTC.

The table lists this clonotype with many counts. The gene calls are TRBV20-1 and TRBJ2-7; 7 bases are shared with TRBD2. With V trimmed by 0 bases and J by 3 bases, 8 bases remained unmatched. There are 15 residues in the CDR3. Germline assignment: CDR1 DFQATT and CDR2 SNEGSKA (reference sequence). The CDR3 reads CSARDLTGGYYEQYF. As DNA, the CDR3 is TGCAGTGCTAGAGATTTAACGGGAGGCTACTACGAGCAGTACTTC.

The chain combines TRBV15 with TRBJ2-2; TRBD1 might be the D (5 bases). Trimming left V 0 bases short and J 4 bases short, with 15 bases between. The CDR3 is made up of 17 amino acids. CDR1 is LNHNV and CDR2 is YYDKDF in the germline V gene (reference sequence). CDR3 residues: CATSREGPGLGTGELFF. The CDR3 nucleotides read TGTGCCACCAGCAGAGAAGGCCCAGGGTTAGGCACCGGGGAGCTGTTTTTT.

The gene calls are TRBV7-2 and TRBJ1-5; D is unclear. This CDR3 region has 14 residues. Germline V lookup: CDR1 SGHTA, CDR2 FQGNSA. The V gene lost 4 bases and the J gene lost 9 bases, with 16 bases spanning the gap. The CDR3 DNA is TGTGCCAGCAGCTCCCGCCTGGAGGGCCTGCCCCAGCATTTT. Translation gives CASSSRLEGLPQHF.

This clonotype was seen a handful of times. CDR3 DNA sequence: TGTGCCAGCAGTCCAACGGTGGAGACAGGCCTATCTAGACTGTTTTTT. It encodes CASSPTVETGLSRLFF. The J gene is TRBJ1-4, the V gene TRBV28, with D tentatively TRBD1 (6 bases). V was trimmed by 5 bases and J by 13 bases, leaving 26 bases between them. The germline V gene encodes CDR1 MDHEN and CDR2 SYDVKM. The length of the CDR3 is 16 residues.

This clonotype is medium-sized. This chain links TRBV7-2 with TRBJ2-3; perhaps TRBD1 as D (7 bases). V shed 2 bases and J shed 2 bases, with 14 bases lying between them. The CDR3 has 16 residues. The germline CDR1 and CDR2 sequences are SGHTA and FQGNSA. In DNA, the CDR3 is TGTGCCAGCAGCTTAAGACAGGGAGGTGACACAGATACGCAGTATTTT. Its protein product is CASSLRQGGDTDTQYF.

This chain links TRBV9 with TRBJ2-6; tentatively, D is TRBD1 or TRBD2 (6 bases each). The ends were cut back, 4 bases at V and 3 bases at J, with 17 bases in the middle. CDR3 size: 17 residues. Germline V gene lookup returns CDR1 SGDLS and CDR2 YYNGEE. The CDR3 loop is CASSLRGPSNGANVLTF. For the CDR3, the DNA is TGTGCCAGCAGCCTCCGGGGGCCATCGAATGGGGCCAACGTCCTGACTTTC.

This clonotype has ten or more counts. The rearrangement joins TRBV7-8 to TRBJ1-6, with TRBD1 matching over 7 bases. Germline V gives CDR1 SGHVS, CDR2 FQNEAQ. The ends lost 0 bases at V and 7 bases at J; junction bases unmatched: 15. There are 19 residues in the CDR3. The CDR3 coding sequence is TGTGCCAGCAGCTTAGCGGGCCCTCTTTCAGGGGGACTGAATTCACCCCTCCACTTT. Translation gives CASSLAGPLSGGLNSPLHF.

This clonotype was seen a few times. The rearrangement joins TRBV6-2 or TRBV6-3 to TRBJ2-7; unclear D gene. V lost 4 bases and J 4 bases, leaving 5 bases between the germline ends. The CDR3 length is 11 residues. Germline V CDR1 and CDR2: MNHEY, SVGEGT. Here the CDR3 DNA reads TGTGCCAGCAGTTCCATTTACGAGCAGTACTTC. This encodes CASSSIYEQYF.

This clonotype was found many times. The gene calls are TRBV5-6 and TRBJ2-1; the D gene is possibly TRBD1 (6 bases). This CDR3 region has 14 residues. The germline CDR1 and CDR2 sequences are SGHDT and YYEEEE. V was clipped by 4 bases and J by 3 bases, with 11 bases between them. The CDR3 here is CASSPGTNYNEQFF. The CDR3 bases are TGTGCCAGCAGCCCAGGGACAAACTACAATGAGCAGTTCTTC.

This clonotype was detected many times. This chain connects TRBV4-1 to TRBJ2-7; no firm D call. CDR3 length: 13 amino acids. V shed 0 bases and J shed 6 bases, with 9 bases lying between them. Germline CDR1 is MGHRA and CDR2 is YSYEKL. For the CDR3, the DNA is TGCGCCAGCAGCCAAGATGTAGGCCTCGAGCAGTACTTC. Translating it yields CASSQDVGLEQYF.